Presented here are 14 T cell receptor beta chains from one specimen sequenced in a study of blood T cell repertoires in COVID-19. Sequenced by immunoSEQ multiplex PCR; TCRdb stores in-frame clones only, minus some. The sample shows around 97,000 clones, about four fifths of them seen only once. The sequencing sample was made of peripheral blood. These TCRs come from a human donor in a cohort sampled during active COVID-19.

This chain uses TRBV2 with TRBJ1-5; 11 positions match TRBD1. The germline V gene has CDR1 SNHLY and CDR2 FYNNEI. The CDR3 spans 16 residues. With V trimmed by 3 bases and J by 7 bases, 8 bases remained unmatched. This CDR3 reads CASSELGQGERQPQHF. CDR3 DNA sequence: TGTGCCAGCAGTGAGTTGGGACAGGGGGAGAGACAGCCCCAGCATTTT.

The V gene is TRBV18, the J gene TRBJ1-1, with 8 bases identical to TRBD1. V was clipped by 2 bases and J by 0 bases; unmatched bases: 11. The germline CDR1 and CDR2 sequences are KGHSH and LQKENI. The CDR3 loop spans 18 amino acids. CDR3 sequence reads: CASSPSTFGQGLNTEAFF. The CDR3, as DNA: TGTGCCAGCTCACCATCTACTTTTGGACAGGGATTGAACACTGAAGCTTTCTTT.

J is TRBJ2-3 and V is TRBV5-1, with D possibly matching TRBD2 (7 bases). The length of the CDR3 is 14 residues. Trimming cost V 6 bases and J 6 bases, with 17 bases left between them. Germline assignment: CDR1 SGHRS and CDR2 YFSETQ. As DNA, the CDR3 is TGCGCCAGCACCTCGGGGGGCCAGGGGGATACGCAGTATTTT. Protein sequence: CASTSGGQGDTQYF.

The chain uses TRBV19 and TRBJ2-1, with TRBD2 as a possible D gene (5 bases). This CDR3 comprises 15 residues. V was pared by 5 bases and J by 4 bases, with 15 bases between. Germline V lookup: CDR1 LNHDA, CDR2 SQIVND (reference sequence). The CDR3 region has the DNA TGTGCCAGTAGTCTTCAGGTGGGAGAATACAATGAGCAGTTCTTC. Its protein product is CASSLQVGEYNEQFF.

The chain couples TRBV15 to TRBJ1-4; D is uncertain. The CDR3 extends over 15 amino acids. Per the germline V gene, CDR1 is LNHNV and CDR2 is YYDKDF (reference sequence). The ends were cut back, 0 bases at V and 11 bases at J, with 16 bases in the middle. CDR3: CATSRDRGTNYKLFF. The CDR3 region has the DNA TGTGCCACCAGCAGAGATCGGGGAACTAATTATAAACTGTTTTTT.

The CDR3: CASSLQGQGSSQLYGYTF. The DNA of the CDR3 is TGTGCCAGCAGTCTCCAGGGACAGGGTTCGTCACAACTCTATGGCTACACCTTC. The chain carries TRBV6-6 and TRBJ1-2, with TRBD1 identical over 9 bases. The V segment lost 5 bases and the J segment 4 bases; nucleotides outside the gene matches: 17. The CDR3 is made up of 18 amino acids. Per the germline V gene, CDR1 is MNHNY and CDR2 is SVGAGI (reference sequence).

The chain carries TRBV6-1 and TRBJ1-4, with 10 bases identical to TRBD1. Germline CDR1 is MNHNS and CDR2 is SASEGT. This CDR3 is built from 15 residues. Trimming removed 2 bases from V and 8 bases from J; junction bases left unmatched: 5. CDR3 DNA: TGTGCCAGCAGTGAATTGGGACAGGGGAGGGAAAAACTGTTTTTT. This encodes CASSELGQGREKLFF.

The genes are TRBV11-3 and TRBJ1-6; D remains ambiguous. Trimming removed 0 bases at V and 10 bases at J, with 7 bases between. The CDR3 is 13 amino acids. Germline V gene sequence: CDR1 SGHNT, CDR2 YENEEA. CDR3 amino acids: CASSLEEESPLHF. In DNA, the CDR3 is TGTGCCAGCAGCTTAGAGGAGGAGTCACCCCTCCACTTT.

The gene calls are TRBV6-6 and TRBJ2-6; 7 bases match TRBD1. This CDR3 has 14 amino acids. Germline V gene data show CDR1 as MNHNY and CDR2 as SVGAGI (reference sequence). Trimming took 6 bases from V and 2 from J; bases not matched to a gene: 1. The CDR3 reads CASSDRAGANVLTF. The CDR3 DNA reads TGTGCCAGCAGCGACAGGGCTGGGGCCAACGTCCTGACTTTC.

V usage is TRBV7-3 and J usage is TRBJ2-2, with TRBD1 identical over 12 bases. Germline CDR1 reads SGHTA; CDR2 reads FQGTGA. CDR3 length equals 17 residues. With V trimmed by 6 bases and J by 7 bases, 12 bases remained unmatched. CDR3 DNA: TGTGCCAGCAGTTACACCGGGACAGGGGGCGCGGGCGGGGAGCTGTTTTTT. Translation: CASSYTGTGGAGGELFF.

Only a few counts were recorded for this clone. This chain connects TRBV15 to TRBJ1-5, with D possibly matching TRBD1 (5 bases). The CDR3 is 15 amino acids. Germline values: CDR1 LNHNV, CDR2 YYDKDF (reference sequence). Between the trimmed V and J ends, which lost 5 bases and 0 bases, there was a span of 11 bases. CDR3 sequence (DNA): TGTGCCACCAGCTGGACACCTTATAGCAATCAGCCCCAGCATTTT. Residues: CATSWTPYSNQPQHF.

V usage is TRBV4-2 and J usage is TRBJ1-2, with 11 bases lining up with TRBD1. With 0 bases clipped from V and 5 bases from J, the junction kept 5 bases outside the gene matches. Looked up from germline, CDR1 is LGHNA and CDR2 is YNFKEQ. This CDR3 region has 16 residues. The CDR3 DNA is TGTGCCAGCAGCCAAGATCCGGGACAGGGGGTATATGGCTACACCTTC. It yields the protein CASSQDPGQGVYGYTF.

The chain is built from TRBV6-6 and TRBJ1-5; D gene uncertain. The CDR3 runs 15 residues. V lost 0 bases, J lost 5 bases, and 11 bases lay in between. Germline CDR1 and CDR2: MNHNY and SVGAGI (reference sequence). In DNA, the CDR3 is TGTGCCAGCAGTTACTCGAGCGGGAACGATCAGCCCCAGCATTTT. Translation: CASSYSSGNDQPQHF.

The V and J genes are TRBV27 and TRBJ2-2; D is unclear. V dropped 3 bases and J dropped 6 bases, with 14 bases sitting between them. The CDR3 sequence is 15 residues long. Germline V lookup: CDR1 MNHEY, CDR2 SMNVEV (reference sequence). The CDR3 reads CASSFLRLVPGELFF. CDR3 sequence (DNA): TGTGCCAGCAGTTTCCTCCGACTGGTCCCCGGGGAGCTGTTTTTT.